A selection of T cell receptor beta chains follows, all from one sample in a study of shared clonotypes between healthy human individuals. TCRdb's table, derived via immunoSEQ multiplex PCR, lists solely in-frame clones and lacks some. The table records around 1,100,000 clones, 60% to 85% of them present only once. The source material was memory CD4+ T cells from PBMCs. All receptors derive from a young man in good health. Some clones in this sample may be carry-over from other donors' samples. The CDR3 runs from the conserved cysteine through the conserved F or W. The D gene is left open where the match is weak. Some rows mark clone size as missing; the rest say once, few, many or name a class of expanded clone.

TRBV27	-	TRBJ2-1	-	CASSESMNTHNEQFF	TGTGCCAGCAGTGAAAGCATGAATACCCACAATGAGCAGTTCTTC
TRBV7-8	-	TRBJ2-5	-	CASSGKEGSQETQYF	TGTGCCAGCAGCGGAAAAGAAGGCTCCCAAGAGACCCAGTACTTC
TRBV7-9	TRBD1	TRBJ2-5	-	CASSPGQGETQYF	TGTGCCAGCAGCCCTGGACAGGGAGAGACCCAGTACTTC
TRBV28	TRBD1	TRBJ2-1	-	CASSLTGQGVYNEQFF	TGTGCCAGCAGTTTAACGGGACAGGGAGTATACAATGAGCAGTTCTTC
TRBV28	-	TRBJ2-3	-	CASRKTWSTDTQYF	TGTGCCAGCAGGAAAACGTGGAGCACAGATACGCAGTATTTT
TRBV29-1	-	TRBJ1-3	-	CSAGARGNTIYF	TGCAGCGCGGGGGCGCGTGGAAACACCATATATTTT
TRBV6-6	TRBD1	TRBJ1-1	-	CASSSGQGFYTEAFF	TGTGCCAGCAGTTCGGGACAGGGGTTTTACACTGAAGCTTTCTTT
TRBV28	-	TRBJ2-7	-	CASTQGSRLYEQYF	TGTGCCAGCACCCAAGGGAGCCGACTCTACGAGCAGTACTTC
TRBV7-6	TRBD1	TRBJ2-7	-	CASSLRLTGQSEQYF	TGTGCCAGCAGCTTACGCCTGACAGGGCAGTCCGAGCAGTACTTC
TRBV19	-	TRBJ2-2	few	CASSIRRTGKEAGELFF	TGTGCCAGTAGTATTCGGAGGACGGGGAAAGAGGCCGGGGAGCTGTTTTTT
TRBV10-3	TRBD1	TRBJ2-3	-	CAISDRQGAADTQYF	TGTGCCATCAGTGACCGACAGGGGGCGGCAGATACGCAGTATTTT
TRBV7-9	TRBD1	TRBJ2-7	-	CASSLEGTGIYEQYF	TGTGCCAGCAGCTTAGAAGGGACAGGGATCTACGAGCAGTACTTC
TRBV5-1	-	TRBJ1-1	medium-sized	CASSLSGTYVTEAFF	TGCGCCAGCAGCTTGTCTGGGACATACGTCACTGAAGCTTTCTTT
TRBV6-1	-	TRBJ1-4	once	CASSDWGIPKVGEKLFF	TGTGCCAGCAGTGATTGGGGGATACCCAAGGTGGGAGAAAAACTGTTTTTT
TRBV29-1	-	TRBJ2-6	few	CSVEGRQTSGANVLTF	TGCAGCGTTGAGGGCCGCCAGACATCTGGGGCCAACGTCCTGACTTTC
TRBV5-1	-	TRBJ2-2	-	CASSLGEVGATGELFF	TGCGCCAGCAGCTTGGGAGAGGTCGGGGCCACCGGGGAGCTGTTTTTT
TRBV28	-	TRBJ2-6	-	CASSPPPGAGANVLTF	TGTGCCAGCAGTCCCCCCCCGGGGGCCGGGGCCAACGTCCTGACTTTC
TRBV7-8	TRBD2	TRBJ2-7	-	CASSRPGLPYEQYF	TGTGCCAGCAGCCGACCGGGACTACCTTACGAGCAGTACTTC
TRBV4-1	TRBD1	TRBJ2-7	few	CASSQTGQGYEQYF	TGCGCCAGCAGCCAAACTGGACAGGGGTACGAGCAGTACTTC
TRBV6-1	-	TRBJ1-2	-	CASSEAASYYGYTF	TGTGCCAGCAGTGAAGCCGCGAGTTACTATGGCTACACCTTC
TRBV7-9	-	TRBJ1-6	-	CASSSRLGAYSPLHF	TGTGCCAGCAGCTCCAGACTGGGGGCATATTCACCCCTCCACTTT
TRBV7-3	-	TRBJ2-6	-	CATSSSGANVLTF	TGTGCCACCTCGAGCTCTGGGGCCAACGTCCTGACTTTC
TRBV5-8	-	TRBJ2-7	-	CASSLGGVYEQYF	TGTGCCAGCAGCTTGGGCGGGGTCTACGAGCAGTACTTC
TRBV27	-	TRBJ1-2	-	CASSLMGRPNYGYTF	TGTGCCAGCAGTTTAATGGGCAGACCGAACTATGGCTACACCTTC
TRBV4-2	-	TRBJ2-3	-	CASSQRAGDTQYF	TGTGCCAGCAGCCAAAGGGCCGGGGATACGCAGTATTTT
TRBV5-1	-	TRBJ2-1	-	CASSLANDNEQFF	TGCGCCAGTTCCCTAGCGAACGACAATGAGCAGTTCTTC
TRBV4-1	-	TRBJ2-1	-	CASSHPAADLTYNEQFF	TGCGCCAGCAGCCATCCGGCGGCAGACTTAACTTACAATGAGCAGTTCTTC
TRBV7-9	TRBD2	TRBJ2-7	-	CASSLGGSFYEQYF	TGTGCCAGCAGCTTGGGGGGGAGTTTCTACGAGCAGTACTTC
TRBV7-6	TRBD2	TRBJ2-1	-	CASSLISTSGTYNEQFF	TGTGCCAGCAGCTTAATATCTACTAGCGGCACCTACAATGAGCAGTTCTTC
TRBV5-6	TRBD1	TRBJ2-3	-	CASSPLRGQEDTQYF	TGTGCCAGCAGCCCGTTAAGGGGACAGGAGGATACGCAGTATTTT
TRBV11-3	-	TRBJ2-7	-	CASSLDSNRGYEQYF	TGTGCCAGCAGCTTAGACAGCAACCGGGGCTACGAGCAGTACTTC
TRBV6-6	-	TRBJ2-2	-	CASTTAQTNTGELFF	TGTGCCAGCACCACTGCACAGACCAACACCGGGGAGCTGTTTTTT
TRBV12-5	-	TRBJ2-7	-	CASGLRTQDLYEQYF	TGTGCTAGTGGTTTAAGGACACAGGACCTCTACGAGCAGTACTTC
TRBV14	-	TRBJ2-5	once	CASSHGETQYF	TGTGCCAGCAGCCATGGAGAGACCCAGTACTTC
TRBV7-2	TRBD1	TRBJ2-7	-	CASSFQGAPEQYF	TGTGCCAGCAGCTTTCAGGGGGCGCCCGAGCAGTACTTC